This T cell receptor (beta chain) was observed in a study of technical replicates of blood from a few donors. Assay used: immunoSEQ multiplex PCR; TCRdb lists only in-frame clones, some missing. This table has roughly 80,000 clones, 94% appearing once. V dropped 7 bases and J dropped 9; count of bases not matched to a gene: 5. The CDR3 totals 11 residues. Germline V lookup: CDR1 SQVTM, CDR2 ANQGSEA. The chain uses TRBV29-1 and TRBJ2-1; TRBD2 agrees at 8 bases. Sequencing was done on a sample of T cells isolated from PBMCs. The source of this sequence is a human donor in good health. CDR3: CSGAGVIEQFF. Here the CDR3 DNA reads TGCAGCGGAGCGGGAGTCATTGAGCAGTTCTTC.